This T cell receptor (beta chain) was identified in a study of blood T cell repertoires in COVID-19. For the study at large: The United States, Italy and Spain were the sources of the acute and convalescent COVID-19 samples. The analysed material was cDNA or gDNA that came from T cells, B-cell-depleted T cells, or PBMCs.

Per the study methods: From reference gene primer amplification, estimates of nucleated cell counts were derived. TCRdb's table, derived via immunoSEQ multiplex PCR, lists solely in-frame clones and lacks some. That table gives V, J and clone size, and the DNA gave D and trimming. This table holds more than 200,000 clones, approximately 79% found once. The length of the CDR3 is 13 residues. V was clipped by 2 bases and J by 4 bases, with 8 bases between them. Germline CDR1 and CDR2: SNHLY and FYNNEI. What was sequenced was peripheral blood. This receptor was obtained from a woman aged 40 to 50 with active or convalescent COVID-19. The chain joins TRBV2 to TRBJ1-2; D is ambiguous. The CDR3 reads CASSEQTSYGYTF. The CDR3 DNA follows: TGTGCCAGCAGTGAACAGACTTCCTATGGCTACACCTTC.